These 22 T cell receptor beta chains share one sample of origin, sequenced in a study of cytomegalovirus exposure and HLA in healthy donors. Primers: 60 Vbeta forward and 13 Jbeta reverse. The data were produced by immunoSEQ multiplex PCR, yet TCRdb's version contains in-frame clones alone and is incomplete. Of 100,000 or so clones in the sample, 65% to 80% were seen once. Sequenced: PBMCs. Source of these receptors: a female donor in good health and CMV-seronegative.

The V call is TRBV10-1, the J call TRBJ2-7, with D maybe TRBD1 (6 bases). V lost 8 bases and J lost 1, with 15 bases in between. This CDR3 is 14 amino acids long. The germline V gene has CDR1 WNHNN and CDR2 SYGVQD (reference sequence). CDR3 nucleotide sequence: TGCGCCAGCCACCGGAAGAGGGGGTCCTACGAGCAGTACTTC. Protein: CASHRKRGSYEQYF.

CDR3 region: CASSRTGTLRDEQYF. The CDR3, as DNA: TGCGCCAGCAGCCGGACAGGGACGCTTAGGGACGAGCAGTACTTC. This chain uses TRBV5-1 with TRBJ2-7; TRBD1 agrees at 8 bases. Trimming cost V 4 bases and J 5 bases; bases outside gene matches: 11. Germline V gene data show CDR1 as SGHRS and CDR2 as YFSETQ. The CDR3 length is 15 residues.

V usage is TRBV6-6 and J usage is TRBJ2-1; 10 positions match TRBD1. The CDR3 extends over 15 amino acids. The V and J ends lost 2 bases and 6 bases, in that order; junction bases with no gene match: 4. Germline V gene data show CDR1 as MNHNY and CDR2 as SVGAGI (reference sequence). CDR3 DNA sequence: TGTGCCAGCAGTTACCCGCGGACAGGGGGCAATGAGCAGTTCTTC. Translated, it gives CASSYPRTGGNEQFF.

V and J are TRBV5-5 and TRBJ2-6; D may be TRBD1 (6 bases). Trimming left V 3 bases short and J 2 bases short, with 9 bases between. The CDR3 is 15 amino acids. CDR1 is SGHKS, CDR2 YYEKEE, per germline (reference sequence). CDR3 sequence: CASSWTVAGANVLTF. The CDR3 nucleotides are TGTGCCAGCAGCTGGACAGTAGCTGGGGCCAACGTCCTGACTTTC.

The chain employs TRBV7-9 and TRBJ1-4; 8 nucleotides agree with TRBD1. V dropped 3 bases and J dropped 5; count of bases not matched to a gene: 5. The CDR3 has 15 amino acids. Germline CDR1 reads SEHNR; CDR2 reads FQNEAQ (reference sequence). CDR3 nucleotides: TGTGCCAGCAGCTTCCAGGGGGCGGGGAATGAAAAACTGTTTTTT. Protein sequence: CASSFQGAGNEKLFF.

The V and J genes are TRBV19 and TRBJ2-5; no clear D gene. Per the germline V gene, CDR1 is LNHDA and CDR2 is SQIVND (reference sequence). This CDR3 is built from 13 residues. Between the trimmed V and J ends, which lost 3 bases and 0 bases, there was a span of 5 bases. DNA for the CDR3: TGTGCCAGTAGTATCATCCACCAAGAGACCCAGTACTTC. It specifies CASSIIHQETQYF.

This clone was seen a few times. The chain uses TRBV6-1 and TRBJ1-2; a possible D gene is TRBD1 (5 bases). The germline V gene encodes CDR1 MNHNS and CDR2 SASEGT. The CDR3 runs to 15 residues. V lost 4 bases, J lost 2 bases, and 14 bases lay in between. The CDR3 sequence: CASSGQGTLNYGYTF. The DNA of the CDR3 is TGTGCCAGCAGTGGCCAGGGTACCCTGAACTATGGCTACACCTTC.

The chain uses TRBV30 and TRBJ1-2; D gene uncertain. Trimming cost V 4 bases and J 6 bases, with 12 bases left between them. Germline V gene sequence: CDR1 GTSNPN, CDR2 SVGIG (reference sequence). There are 12 residues in the CDR3. The CDR3 region is CAWTSDYHGYTF. The CDR3, as DNA: TGTGCCTGGACAAGTGACTACCATGGCTACACCTTC.

The chain recombines TRBV7-8 with TRBJ2-3, with 7 bases lining up with TRBD2. Per germline, CDR1 SGHVS and CDR2 FQNEAQ. The CDR3 spans 18 residues. The trim removed 0 bases at V and 0 bases at J, leaving 9 bases unmatched. CDR3 sequence: CASSLAGLIVSSTDTQYF. CDR3 nucleotide sequence: TGTGCCAGCAGCTTAGCGGGACTAATTGTCTCTAGCACAGATACGCAGTATTTT.

The J gene is TRBJ2-2, the V gene TRBV9; tentatively, D is TRBD2 (7 bases). Trimming shortened V by 6 bases and J by 5 bases, and 17 bases separated the two germline ends. Germline CDR1 is SGDLS and CDR2 is YYNGEE. This CDR3 contains 15 residues. The CDR3 DNA is TGTGCCAGCACTACGGGGGGCCGGTATACCGGGGAGCTGTTTTTT. Encoded protein: CASTTGGRYTGELFF.

The genes are TRBV7-3 and TRBJ2-1; 10 nucleotides match TRBD1. This CDR3 has 15 amino acids. Germline lookup yields CDR1 SGHTA and CDR2 FQGTGA. V shed 2 bases, J shed 3 bases, and the junction held 1 base outside the gene matches. The CDR3 DNA is TGTGCCAGCAGCTTAGGGACAGGGGTCTACAATGAGCAGTTCTTC. Protein product: CASSLGTGVYNEQFF.

V and J are TRBV5-1 and TRBJ2-5; TRBD2 is a possible D gene (5 bases). The V end lost 4 bases, the J end lost 7 bases, and 20 bases lay between the germline ends. Germline V lookup: CDR1 SGHRS, CDR2 YFSETQ. The CDR3 runs to 15 residues. CDR3 sequence (DNA): TGCGCCAGCAGCCCACGGACGGCCCGGGATAGGACCCAGTACTTC. As protein: CASSPRTARDRTQYF.

The gene calls are TRBV7-9 and TRBJ2-7, with TRBD1 matching over 7 bases. CDR1 and CDR2 (germline): SEHNR, FQNEAQ (reference sequence). Losses at the gene ends were 6 bases for V and 2 bases for J; bases not matched to a gene: 13. The CDR3 extends over 16 amino acids. The CDR3 bases are TGTGCCAGCAGATCCTCCCGAGGGGGCAACACCTACGAGCAGTACTTC. Its translation: CASRSSRGGNTYEQYF.

CDR3 in amino acids: CASSYSTGATNEKLFF. The CDR3 nucleotides are TGTGCCAGCAGTTACTCGACGGGGGCAACTAATGAAAAACTGTTTTTT. This chain links TRBV6-5 with TRBJ1-4; a weak D match, TRBD1 (5 bases). CDR3 length: 16 residues. The germline V gene has CDR1 MNHEY and CDR2 SVGAGI. Trimming took 0 bases from V and 0 from J, leaving 8 bases between them.

The chain employs TRBV7-9 and TRBJ1-4; TRBD1 matches 8 bases. J lost 6 bases, V lost 6 bases, and 9 bases had no gene match. Germline V gene lookup returns CDR1 SEHNR and CDR2 FQNEAQ (reference sequence). The CDR3 is made up of 15 amino acids. This CDR3 is CASRGGQASDEKLFF. In DNA, the CDR3 is TGTGCCAGCAGGGGGGGACAGGCGTCCGATGAAAAACTGTTTTTT.

The V gene is TRBV5-8, the J gene TRBJ1-5; unclear D gene. This CDR3 is 14 amino acids long. The V gene's germline CDR1 is SGHTS and CDR2 YDEGEE. Between the trimmed V and J ends, which lost 1 base and 6 bases, there was a span of 11 bases. The CDR3 sequence: CASSLFVPGQPQHF. In DNA form, the CDR3 reads TGTGCCAGCAGCTTGTTTGTACCGGGTCAGCCCCAGCATTTT.

The CDR3 region has the DNA TGTGCCAGCAGTTACTCTGGAGGGCCCTACGAGCAGTACTTC. Amino acid sequence: CASSYSGGPYEQYF. The chain joins TRBV6-5 to TRBJ2-7; the D gene is possibly TRBD2 (6 bases). The germline V gene encodes CDR1 MNHEY and CDR2 SVGAGI. V lost 0 bases, J lost 2 bases, and 8 bases lay in between. The CDR3 length is 14 residues.

This clone was picked up many times. This chain joins TRBV4-1 and TRBJ2-2, with TRBD2 matching 7 bases. The CDR3 is 16 amino acids. The germline gives CDR1 MGHRA, CDR2 YSYEKL. The V segment lost 1 base and the J segment 3 bases; nucleotides outside the gene matches: 5. CDR3 in amino acids: CASSQVLRGYTGELFF. DNA of the CDR3: TGCGCCAGCAGCCAAGTGTTGCGGGGGTACACCGGGGAGCTGTTTTTT.

V usage is TRBV27 and J usage is TRBJ1-1; a weak D match, TRBD1 (5 bases). This CDR3 is 17 amino acids long. Deletions cut 0 bases from V and 5 bases from J, with 19 bases between. Germline V gene data show CDR1 as MNHEY and CDR2 as SMNVEV (reference sequence). The CDR3 region is CASSLSGRGAGVTEAFF. As DNA, the CDR3 is TGTGCCAGCAGTTTATCTGGTCGAGGGGCGGGGGTGACTGAAGCTTTCTTT.

The chain is built from TRBV5-1 and TRBJ2-5; D unclear. Trimming cost V 5 bases and J 3 bases, with 5 bases left between them. CDR3 length: 11 residues. CDR1 is SGHRS and CDR2 is YFSETQ in the germline V gene. CDR3 sequence (DNA): TGCGCCAGCAGTATTGAAGAGACCCAGTACTTC. This gives the protein CASSIEETQYF.

V usage is TRBV11-2 and J usage is TRBJ1-4, with 9 bases fitting TRBD1. Germline CDR1 and CDR2: SGHAT and FQNNGV. J gave up 6 bases and V 5 bases, and 10 bases lay outside the gene matches. CDR3 length equals 16 residues. CDR3 nucleotides: TGTGCCAGCAGCCCCCCCAACAGGGGGCGAGATGAAAAACTGTTTTTT. It codes for CASSPPNRGRDEKLFF.

The chain has TRBV5-4 and TRBJ1-1, with a possible D match to TRBD1 (6 bases). This CDR3 region has 13 residues. The ends were cut back, 5 bases at V and 1 base at J, with 9 bases in the middle. Germline V gene sequence: CDR1 SGHNT, CDR2 YYREEE (reference sequence). The CDR3 loop reads CASRSGQNTEAFF. CDR3 nucleotides: TGTGCCAGCAGATCGGGACAGAACACTGAAGCTTTCTTT.